These 3 T cell receptor beta chains share one sample of origin, sequenced in a study of siplizumab effects on memory and regulatory T cells (dated by TCRdb to the late 2010s). Mixed lymphocyte reaction cells were cocultured at 37°C for 5 to 6 days. Their target antigens are unknown. The protocol used for the library was the immunoSEQ multiplex PCR assay. What TCRdb holds here is the immuneACCESS table cut down to in-frame rearrangements. Part of the clones is not present; checked against another copy, under half of the missing clones reflect an unresolved V gene, and the others are unexplained. The sample includes about 19,000 clones, with 44% observed a single time. The ten largest account for about 6% of the sample. Sequencing used CFSE-low (dividing) CD4+ T cells sorted from an allogeneic mixed lymphocyte reaction. The receptors originated from a human donor in good health; the cells came from an allogeneic mixed lymphocyte reaction. Some clones in this sample may be carry-over from other donors' samples.

The J gene is TRBJ1-1, the V gene TRBV5-4, with D unclear. The CDR3 runs to 15 residues. Germline V lookup: CDR1 SGHNT, CDR2 YYREEE (reference sequence). The V end was cut by 3 bases, the J end by 0 bases, with 12 bases between. CDR3 bases: TGTGCCAGCAGCTCGATCGGCAGGTTGAACACTGAAGCTTTCTTT. It encodes CASSSIGRLNTEAFF.

CDR3: CSVKPPGGAYNEQFF. As DNA, the CDR3 is TGCAGCGTCAAACCCCCGGGGGGGGCGTACAATGAGCAGTTCTTC. V is TRBV29-1 and J is TRBJ2-1; 8 nucleotides agree with TRBD2. Trimming took 6 bases from V and 4 from J; bases not matched to a gene: 11. The CDR3 loop spans 15 amino acids. Germline V gene sequence: CDR1 SQVTM, CDR2 ANQGSEA.

This clone was picked up a small number of times. The V and J genes are TRBV27 and TRBJ1-5; tentative D call: TRBD1 (5 bases). Germline V CDR1 and CDR2: MNHEY, SMNVEV (reference sequence). Trimming shortened V by 6 bases and J by 3 bases, and 12 bases separated the two germline ends. The CDR3 has 14 residues. Written as DNA, the CDR3 is TGTGCCAGCAGCAAACCCGGGACCAATCAGCCCCAGCATTTT. This encodes CASSKPGTNQPQHF.